This T cell receptor beta chain was obtained from a study of blood T cells in healthy people across ages. On this clonotype: Its antigen is as yet unknown. The junction departs from germline at one end; a sequencing error may be responsible.

Overall study findings and caveats: More naive CD4+ cells and higher diversity marked long-lived donors relative to aged donors.

This CDR3 contains 11 residues. Germline V gene sequence: CDR1 MDHEN, CDR2 SYDVKM. A second PCR, run for about 7 to 11 cycles, used a sample-barcoded 5' primer plus a J-beta primer mix. Tagging of each cDNA molecule was performed by a template-switch adaptor with 12 random nucleotides. Via MiXCR, TCRdb re-called the 5' RACE reads, giving one row per CDR3 protein. This sample has about 1,500,000 distinct CDR3 sequences, with 40% to 50% found just once. Total RNA, at least 5.5 micrograms per sample, came from PBMCs. Sequenced sample: blood. The TCR sequence derives from a woman aged 18-29 years in good health. The chain is built from TRBV28 and TRBJ2-5; D possibly corresponds to TRBD1 (6 bases). DNA for the CDR3: TGTGCCGGCAGTGAACAGGGTAGGCAGTACTTC. Encoded protein: CAGSEQGRQYF.